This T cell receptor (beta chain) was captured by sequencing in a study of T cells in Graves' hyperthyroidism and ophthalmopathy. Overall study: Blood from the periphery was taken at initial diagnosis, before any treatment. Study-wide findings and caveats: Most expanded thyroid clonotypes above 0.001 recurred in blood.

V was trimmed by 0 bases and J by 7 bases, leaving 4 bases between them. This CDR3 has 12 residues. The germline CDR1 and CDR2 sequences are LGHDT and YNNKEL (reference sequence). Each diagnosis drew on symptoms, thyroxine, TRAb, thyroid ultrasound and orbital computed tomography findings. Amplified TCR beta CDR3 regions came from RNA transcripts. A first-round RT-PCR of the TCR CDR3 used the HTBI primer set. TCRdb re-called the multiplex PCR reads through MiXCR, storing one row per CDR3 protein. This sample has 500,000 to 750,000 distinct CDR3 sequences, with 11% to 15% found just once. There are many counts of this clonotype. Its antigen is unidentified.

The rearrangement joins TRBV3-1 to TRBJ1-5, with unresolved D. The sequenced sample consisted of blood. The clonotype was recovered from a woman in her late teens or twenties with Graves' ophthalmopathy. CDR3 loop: CASSQDGQPQHF. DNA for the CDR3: TGTGCCAGCAGCCAAGATGGGCAGCCCCAGCATTTT.